The rows below give T cell receptor beta chains drawn from one sample of a study of regulatory and conventional T cells in breast cancer. TCRdb itself ran the PCR reads through MiXCR, one entry per CDR3 protein. The sample has roughly 15,000 distinct CDR3 sequences; around 30% are singletons. Material: conventional T cells from blood. Receptors originate from a female donor in good health. Each CDR3 is given with its conserved first and last residue. D genes are given only for firm matches. Clone size, where shown, is once, few, many, or a class for clones that have expanded.

V gene,clone size,J gene,D gene,CDR3 length,CDR3 protein,CDR3 DNA
TRBV3-1,-,TRBJ2-3,-,15,CASSQDPVSTDTQYF,TGTGCCAGCAGCCAAGATCCGGTAAGCACAGATACGCAGTATTTT
TRBV5-1,-,TRBJ2-7,-,17,CASSWVPTGLSSYEQYF,TGCGCCAGCAGCTGGGTCCCCACAGGACTCAGCTCCTACGAGCAGTACTTC
TRBV6-1,-,TRBJ2-1,TRBD2,16,CASSPLTSGATNEQFF,TGTGCCAGCAGTCCCCTGACTAGCGGGGCAACTAATGAGCAGTTCTTC
TRBV12-3/TRBV12-4,-,TRBJ2-5,-,17,CASSLEVFKLVEETQYF,TGTGCCAGCAGTTTAGAGGTATTCAAACTAGTGGAGGAGACCCAGTACTTC
TRBV7-2,few,TRBJ1-5,-,15,CASSPGEGLGQPQHF,TGTGCCAGCAGCCCCGGGGAGGGTTTAGGTCAGCCCCAGCATTTT
TRBV29-1,-,TRBJ2-7,TRBD2,13,CSATSGRTYEQYF,TGCAGTGCTACTAGCGGGAGGACCTACGAGCAGTACTTC
TRBV9,medium-sized,TRBJ2-1,-,15,CASSPAQGRYNEQFF,TGTGCCAGCAGCCCCGCCCAAGGGAGGTACAATGAGCAGTTCTTC
TRBV5-4,-,TRBJ1-3,TRBD1,15,CASSQKDRGGATIYF,TGTGCCAGCAGCCAAAAAGACAGGGGAGGTGCCACCATATATTTT
TRBV29-1,medium-sized,TRBJ2-4,TRBD2,12,CSVATSDNIQYF,TGCAGCGTTGCGACTAGCGACAACATTCAGTACTTC
TRBV29-1,-,TRBJ2-7,-,11,CSADSAGEQYF,TGCAGCGCCGACTCAGCAGGCGAGCAGTACTTC
TRBV5-4,-,TRBJ1-2,-,17,CASGAPGGKRINYGYTF,TGTGCCAGCGGTGCACCAGGAGGTAAACGAATTAACTATGGCTACACCTTC
TRBV11-2,medium-sized,TRBJ2-2,-,15,CASIEGLRNTGELFF,TGTGCCAGCATCGAGGGGCTCCGGAACACCGGGGAGCTGTTTTTT
TRBV20-1,-,TRBJ2-4,-,16,CSARMSGLTAKNIQYF,TGCAGTGCTAGGATGTCGGGACTCACAGCCAAAAACATTCAGTACTTC
TRBV5-4,-,TRBJ2-5,-,13,CASSVEGMQTQYF,TGTGCCAGCAGCGTGGAGGGGATGCAGACCCAGTACTTC
TRBV12-3/TRBV12-4,-,TRBJ1-5,-,14,CASSQGNSNQPQHF,TGTGCCAGCAGTCAGGGGAATAGCAATCAGCCCCAGCATTTT